This TCR beta chain was observed in a study of spatial heterogeneity in lung cancer. Study in general: On average, each unique TCR and UMI combination appeared more than ten times in raw reads.

Time point specified: sample taken at primary tumor resection. In each case, whole RNA from tumor, nontumor lung or frozen PBMC was sequenced unsorted. V was cut by 3 bases and J by 2 bases, with 11 bases left in between. The CDR3 consists of 15 residues. From germline, CDR1 is MNHEY and CDR2 SMNVEV (reference sequence). This clonotype was detected only a few times. TCRdb analysed the 5' RACE reads with MiXCR anew, one entry per CDR3 protein. In the table there are 15,000 or so distinct CDR3 sequences, more than 10% of which are singletons. Sequencing was performed on PBMCs, taken at surgery. The chain combines TRBV27 with TRBJ1-5; tentatively, D is TRBD1 (5 bases). The TCR was taken from a female donor with early-stage non-small cell lung cancer. The DNA of the CDR3 is TGTGCCAGCAGTTTCGGGGGAGCGGGCAATCAGCCCCAGCATTTT. It yields the protein CASSFGGAGNQPQHF.